The rows below give T cell receptor beta chains drawn from one sample of a study of blood T cell repertoires in COVID-19. Generated by immunoSEQ multiplex PCR, the TCRdb table keeps only in-frame clones and is missing some. The sample consists of 230,000 or so clones, roughly 87% of them appearing once. The sample comprised peripheral blood. These receptors came from a middle-aged man with active or convalescent COVID-19. Both conserved end residues are part of each CDR3. D genes are given only for firm matches. Clone size appears in some rows only: once, few, many, or a class for an expanded clone.

V gene: TRBV19
D gene: -
clone size: -
J gene: TRBJ1-2
CDR3 DNA: TGTGCCAGTAGTATAGGGGAGGGACTGGACTATGGCTACACCTTC
CDR3 protein: CASSIGEGLDYGYTF

V gene: TRBV10-3
D gene: TRBD2
clone size: once
J gene: TRBJ2-1
CDR3 DNA: TGTGCCATCAGTGAGTCCACTAGCGGGAGGGATGAGCAGTTCTTC
CDR3 protein: CAISESTSGRDEQFF

V gene: TRBV7-6
D gene: -
clone size: once
J gene: TRBJ1-2
CDR3 DNA: TGTGCCAGCAGCTTAGGGGTGCAGGAGGGCTATGGCTACACCTTC
CDR3 protein: CASSLGVQEGYGYTF

V gene: TRBV5-4
D gene: TRBD1
clone size: -
J gene: TRBJ2-7
CDR3 DNA: TGTGCCAGCAGCTTGGTACAGGGGTTCCACGAGCAGTACTTC
CDR3 protein: CASSLVQGFHEQYF

V gene: TRBV2
D gene: -
clone size: -
J gene: TRBJ1-1
CDR3 DNA: TGTGCCAGCAGTTTACAGGGAGCGGTAAACACTGAAGCTTTCTTT
CDR3 protein: CASSLQGAVNTEAFF

V gene: TRBV15
D gene: -
clone size: -
J gene: TRBJ2-2
CDR3 DNA: TGTGCCACCAGCAGAGTGGGGGGGGCCCAATTAAAAACCGGGGAGCTGTTTTTT
CDR3 protein: CATSRVGGAQLKTGELFF

V gene: TRBV18
D gene: -
clone size: -
J gene: TRBJ2-3
CDR3 DNA: TGTGCCAGCTCAATCACTGACTCCCTCACAGATACGCAGTATTTT
CDR3 protein: CASSITDSLTDTQYF

V gene: TRBV19
D gene: -
clone size: -
J gene: TRBJ1-5
CDR3 DNA: TGTGCCAGTAGTATAGGCGGAGGGGCGGATCAGCCCCAGCATTTT
CDR3 protein: CASSIGGGADQPQHF

V gene: TRBV7-8
D gene: TRBD1
clone size: -
J gene: TRBJ1-2
CDR3 DNA: TGTGCCAGCAGCTGGCCGGCAGGGACAGGGACGGCCGGCTATGGCTACACCTTC
CDR3 protein: CASSWPAGTGTAGYGYTF

V gene: TRBV28
D gene: TRBD1
clone size: -
J gene: TRBJ1-2
CDR3 DNA: TGTGCCAGCAGACCTCGGACAGGCGTGAGAAACGGCTACACCTTC
CDR3 protein: CASRPRTGVRNGYTF

V gene: TRBV23-1
D gene: -
clone size: -
J gene: TRBJ1-5
CDR3 DNA: TGCGCCAGCAGTCAGGCAGGGCTCGCTAATCAGCCCCAGCATTTT
CDR3 protein: CASSQAGLANQPQHF

V gene: TRBV6-5
D gene: -
clone size: -
J gene: TRBJ2-2
CDR3 DNA: TGTGCCAGCAGTTCCGCATTATCCAGGGTGGCCCGGGAGCTGTTTTTT
CDR3 protein: CASSSALSRVARELFF

V gene: TRBV4-2
D gene: TRBD1
clone size: -
J gene: TRBJ1-4
CDR3 DNA: TGTGCCAGCAGCCAAGCTAGGGGACAGCTTGAAAAACTGTTTTTT
CDR3 protein: CASSQARGQLEKLFF

V gene: TRBV3-1/TRBV3-2
D gene: TRBD1
clone size: -
J gene: TRBJ1-6
CDR3 DNA: TGTGCCAGCAGCCCGAGGGGGCAGGATAATTCACCCCTCCACTTT
CDR3 protein: CASSPRGQDNSPLHF

V gene: TRBV10-3
D gene: -
clone size: -
J gene: TRBJ2-7
CDR3 DNA: TGTGCCATCAGCGGGGTAAGCTCCTACGAGCAGTACTTC
CDR3 protein: CAISGVSSYEQYF

V gene: TRBV4-1
D gene: -
clone size: -
J gene: TRBJ1-1
CDR3 DNA: TGCGCCAGCAGGGGCGTTACAGCAAACACTGAAGCTTTCTTT
CDR3 protein: CASRGVTANTEAFF

V gene: TRBV5-1
D gene: -
clone size: -
J gene: TRBJ1-2
CDR3 DNA: TGCGCCACCCCACCGGGAGGCTACACCTTC
CDR3 protein: CATPPGGYTF

V gene: TRBV27
D gene: -
clone size: -
J gene: TRBJ2-7
CDR3 DNA: TGTGCCAGCAGCTCTGGGGGCGGTCCCTACGAGCAGTACTTC
CDR3 protein: CASSSGGGPYEQYF

V gene: TRBV11-1
D gene: TRBD1
clone size: few
J gene: TRBJ2-7
CDR3 DNA: TGTGCCAGCAGCTTTGGTGGGGACAGCTACGAGCAGTACTTC
CDR3 protein: CASSFGGDSYEQYF

V gene: TRBV5-1
D gene: TRBD1
clone size: -
J gene: TRBJ1-2
CDR3 DNA: TGCGCCAGCAGCGTCCCGACAGGGAGAATAGATAACTATGGCTACACCTTC
CDR3 protein: CASSVPTGRIDNYGYTF

V gene: TRBV3-1/TRBV3-2
D gene: TRBD2
clone size: -
J gene: TRBJ2-7
CDR3 DNA: TGTGCCAGCAGCCAATATCTACCGGGAGGACCACTCTACGAGCAGTACTTC
CDR3 protein: CASSQYLPGGPLYEQYF

V gene: TRBV7-9
D gene: -
clone size: -
J gene: TRBJ1-1
CDR3 DNA: TGTGCCAGCAGTCCGCCCCAGGTCTATCTTACTGAAGCTTTCTTT
CDR3 protein: CASSPPQVYLTEAFF